This T cell receptor (beta chain) was sequenced during a study of cytomegalovirus exposure and HLA in healthy donors. With respect to this clone: The antigen is undetermined.

This CDR3 contains 17 residues. Germline V gives CDR1 SGDLS, CDR2 YYNGEE. Trimming cost V 3 bases and J 5 bases, with 21 bases left between them. Sequencing was performed with immunoSEQ multiplex PCR; in TCRdb, only in-frame clones are kept and a portion is missing. The top ten hold roughly 2.4% of the sample, which has tens of thousands of clones, about 94% seen once. Notes on the study in general: One later analysis, an examination of the 100 to 150 validation repertoires, found that first-cohort TCR clusters tended to co-occur in them.

This TCR came from a man aged 18 to 29 in good health and CMV-seronegative. The sample comprised PBMCs. The chain links TRBV9 to TRBJ2-1; D is possibly TRBD2 (5 bases). CDR3 loop: CASSAPGGQLLNNEQFF. The CDR3 coding sequence is TGTGCCAGCAGCGCCCCCGGAGGCCAGCTGTTGAACAATGAGCAGTTCTTC. The variable domain in full, with the rest retrieved from reference TRBV9 and TRBJ2-1, is DSGVTQTPKHLITATGQRVTLRCSPRSGDLSVYWYQQSLDQGLQFLIQYYNGEERAKGNILERFSAQQFPDLHSELNLSSLELGDSALYFCASSAPGGQLLNNEQFFGPGTRLTVL.